This T cell receptor beta chain was sequenced for a study of T cell changes during pregnancy in multiple sclerosis. Using immunoSEQ multiplex PCR, the repertoire was profiled, and TCRdb retains in-frame clones only, with some absent. Seen here are roughly 60,000 clones, approximately 91% observed once, and the top ten hold 0.6% to 0.9%. This CDR3 is built from 14 residues. Germline CDR1 and CDR2: LGHNA and YSLEER. The V gene lost 1 base and the J gene lost 1 base, with 4 bases spanning the gap. The source material was CD4+ T cells from peripheral blood mononuclear cells, sampled in the first trimester of pregnancy. This TCR was sampled from a female donor with multiple sclerosis, enrolled in a pregnancy study. The V gene is TRBV4-3, the J gene TRBJ2-2; D remains unclear. CDR3 DNA: TGCGCCAGCAGCCAAGCGGGGAACACCGGGGAGCTGTTTTTT. As protein: CASSQAGNTGELFF.